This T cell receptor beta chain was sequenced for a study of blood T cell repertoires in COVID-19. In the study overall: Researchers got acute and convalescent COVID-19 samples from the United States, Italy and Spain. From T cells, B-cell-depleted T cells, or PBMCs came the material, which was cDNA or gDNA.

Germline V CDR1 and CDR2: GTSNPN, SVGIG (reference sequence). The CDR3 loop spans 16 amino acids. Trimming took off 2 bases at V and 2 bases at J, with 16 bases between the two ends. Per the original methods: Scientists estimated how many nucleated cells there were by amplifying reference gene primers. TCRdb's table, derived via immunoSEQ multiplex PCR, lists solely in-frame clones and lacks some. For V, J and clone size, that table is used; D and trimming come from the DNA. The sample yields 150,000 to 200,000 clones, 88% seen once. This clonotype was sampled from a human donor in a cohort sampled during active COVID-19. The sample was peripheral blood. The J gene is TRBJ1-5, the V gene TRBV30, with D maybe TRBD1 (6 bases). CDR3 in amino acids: CAWSFAGVRGNQPQHF. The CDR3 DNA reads TGTGCCTGGAGTTTCGCAGGGGTACGTGGCAATCAGCCCCAGCATTTT.